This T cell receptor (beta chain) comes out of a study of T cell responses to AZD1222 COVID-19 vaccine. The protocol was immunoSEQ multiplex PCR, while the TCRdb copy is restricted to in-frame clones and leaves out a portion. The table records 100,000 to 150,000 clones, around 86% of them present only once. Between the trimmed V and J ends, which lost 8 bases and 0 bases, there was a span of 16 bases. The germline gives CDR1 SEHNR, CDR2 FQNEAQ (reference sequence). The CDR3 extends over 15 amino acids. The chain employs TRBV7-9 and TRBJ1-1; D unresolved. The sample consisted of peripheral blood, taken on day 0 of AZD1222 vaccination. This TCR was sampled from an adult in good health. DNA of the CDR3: TGTGCCAGCGCCGAGGTACGGCCTATGAACACTGAAGCTTTCTTT. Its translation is CASAEVRPMNTEAFF. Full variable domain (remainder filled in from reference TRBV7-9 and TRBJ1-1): DTGVSQNPRHKITKRGQNVTFRCDPISEHNRLYWYRQTLGQGPEFLTYFQNEAQLEKSRLLSDRFSAERPKGSFSTLEIQRTEQGDSAMYLCASAEVRPMNTEAFFGQGTRLTVV.